The 28 T cell receptor beta chains presented below share a single source sample, sequenced in a study of vaccination and CD4 T cells after COVID-19. Sequencing of the DNA from cultured CD4+ T cells was carried out with the Oncomine TCR Beta short-read assay. TCRdb redid the calling of the PCR reads with MiXCR, one entry per CDR3 protein. The sample carries nearly 8,500 distinct CDR3 sequences, 35% to 45% recorded once. Treatment in this sample: approximately nine-day PBMC culture with coronavirus spike peptide pools or control peptides (ViraFEST assay). The unexposed donor gave CD4+ T cells before the COVID-19 pandemic (2011-2018). These receptors are not linked to any known antigen. Material: CD4+ T cells from blood, cultured in vitro. The receptor source for this set is a human donor in good health.

V gene TRBV14 combines with J gene TRBJ2-3; 7 bases are shared with TRBD2. This CDR3 has 16 residues. Trimming took 0 bases from V and 4 from J; bases not matched to a gene: 7. The germline gives CDR1 SGHDN, CDR2 FVKESK. For the CDR3, the DNA is TGTGCCAGCAGCCAAGATCGGCGGGGGATTGCAGATACGCAGTATTTT. Translating it yields CASSQDRRGIADTQYF.

This clonotype qualifies as medium-sized (0.01 to 0.1%). The V and J genes are TRBV20-1 and TRBJ1-2; no clear D. Trimming left V 6 bases short and J 8 bases short, with 16 bases between. The CDR3 is 12 residues long. The germline V gene has CDR1 DFQATT and CDR2 SNEGSKA (reference sequence). In DNA form, the CDR3 reads TGCAGTGCCCCAGGCACGGTTTGGGGCTACACCTTC. This sequence encodes CSAPGTVWGYTF.

The genes are TRBV7-9 and TRBJ2-3; TRBD2 aligns across 10 bases. CDR1 and CDR2 (germline): SEHNR, FQNEAQ (reference sequence). The length of the CDR3 is 16 residues. With V trimmed by 3 bases and J by 6 bases, 9 bases remained unmatched. The chain's CDR3 is CASSFSSGGELDTQYF. CDR3 DNA: TGTGCCAGCAGCTTTAGCAGCGGGGGGGAGTTGGATACGCAGTATTTT. The complete variable domain, with remaining parts taken from reference TRBV7-9 and TRBJ2-3, reads DTGVSQNPRHKITKRGQNVTFRCDPISEHNRLYWYRQTLGQGPEFLTYFQNEAQLEKSRLLSDRFSAERPKGSFSTLEIQRTEQGDSAMYLCASSFSSGGELDTQYFGPGTRLTVL.

This clonotype was seen more than once but under ten times. The gene calls are TRBV20-1 and TRBJ1-5; 10 nucleotides line up with TRBD1. V gave up 5 bases and J gave up 5 bases; unmatched junction bases: 12. Germline V gene lookup returns CDR1 DFQATT and CDR2 SNEGSKA (reference sequence). The CDR3 covers 16 residues. The CDR3 DNA reads TGCAGTGCTCCCTCTCTGGGACAGGGGACCGATCAGCCCCAGCATTTT. Residues: CSAPSLGQGTDQPQHF.

The chain couples TRBV12-3 or TRBV12-4 to TRBJ2-7, with D possibly being TRBD1 (6 bases). This CDR3 spans 14 amino acids. The V end was cut by 3 bases, the J end by 1 base, with 10 bases between. The CDR3 DNA reads as TGTGCCAGCAGTTTTGTTCAGGGGTCCTACGAGCAGTACTTC. Amino acids: CASSFVQGSYEQYF.

This chain connects TRBV29-1 to TRBJ1-1, with 7 nucleotides matching TRBD1. The V and J ends lost 4 bases and 8 bases, in that order; junction bases with no gene match: 1. Germline V gene sequence: CDR1 SQVTM, CDR2 ANQGSEA. The CDR3 length is 10 residues. This CDR3 reads CSVGQGEAFF. The CDR3, as DNA: TGCAGCGTTGGACAGGGAGAAGCTTTCTTT.

The chain is built from TRBV27 and TRBJ1-6, with D unresolved. The V end lost 6 bases, the J end lost 2 bases, and 14 bases lay between the germline ends. The CDR3 length is 16 residues. Germline-derived CDR1 and CDR2 are MNHEY and SMNVEV (reference sequence). In nucleotides, the CDR3 is TGTGCCAGCAGCCTTGGGATAAGCCCCTATAATTCACCCCTCCACTTT. Translation: CASSLGISPYNSPLHF.

The chain recombines TRBV6-1 with TRBJ1-2; the D gene is possibly TRBD1 (5 bases). CDR3 length equals 14 residues. V was clipped by 4 bases and J by 4 bases, with 13 bases between them. Per the germline V gene, CDR1 is MNHNS and CDR2 is SASEGT. CDR3 region: CASSANRDVYGYTF. The CDR3, as DNA: TGTGCCAGCAGTGCAAACCGGGACGTCTATGGCTACACCTTC.

This clonotype was counted a few times. The chain recombines TRBV24-1 with TRBJ1-3; a weak D match, TRBD1 (5 bases). V was shortened by 4 bases and J by 1 base, with 7 bases between the two germline ends. Germline V CDR1 and CDR2: KGHDR, SFDVKD. This CDR3 has 14 amino acids. The CDR3 here is CATSEHRSGNTIYF. The CDR3 DNA follows: TGTGCCACCAGTGAACACAGGTCTGGAAACACCATATATTTT.

This chain uses TRBV19 with TRBJ1-1; D gene ambiguous. This CDR3 region has 11 residues. Trimming took 6 bases from V and 1 from J, leaving 3 bases between them. The V gene's germline CDR1 is LNHDA and CDR2 SQIVND (reference sequence). CDR3 loop: CASSQNTEAFF. The CDR3 coding sequence is TGTGCCAGTAGCCAGAACACTGAAGCTTTCTTT.

CDR3 sequence reads: CATSRELSRYEQYF. The DNA of the CDR3 is TGTGCCACCAGCAGAGAACTCTCACGTTACGAGCAGTACTTC. J is TRBJ2-7 and V is TRBV15; D remains unclear. CDR1 is LNHNV and CDR2 is YYDKDF in the germline V gene (reference sequence). Trimming stripped 0 bases from V and 4 bases from J, with 10 bases between. The CDR3 is 14 amino acids. Full variable domain (missing parts from reference TRBV15 and TRBJ2-7): DAMVIQNPRYQVTQFGKPVTLSCSQTLNHNVMYWYQQKSSQAPKLLFHYYDKDFNNEADTPDNFQSRRPNTSFCFLDIRSPGLGDTAMYLCATSRELSRYEQYFGPGTRLTVT.

This clonotype has more than one count but fewer than ten. The J gene is TRBJ1-2, the V gene TRBV19; maybe TRBD1 (5 bases). The germline V gene encodes CDR1 LNHDA and CDR2 SQIVND (reference sequence). Trimming took 3 bases from V and 1 from J, leaving 6 bases between them. The CDR3 runs 13 residues. CDR3 protein: CASSIQGNYGYTF. CDR3 bases: TGTGCCAGTAGTATCCAGGGTAACTATGGCTACACCTTC.

V and J are TRBV6-1 and TRBJ2-1; D remains ambiguous. The DNA end favors TRBJ2-7, so the J call may be wrong. The CDR3 spans 11 residues. Germline assignment: CDR1 MNHNS and CDR2 SASEGT. This chain's CDR3 is CASSLHYEQYF. CDR3 sequence (DNA): TGTGCCAGCAGCCTTCATTACGAGCAGTACTTC.

This clonotype was observed a handful of times. The chain is built from TRBV7-9 and TRBJ1-1; no clear D. CDR3 size: 13 residues. With 3 bases removed from V and 0 bases from J, the gap between germline ends came to 5 bases. Germline V CDR1 and CDR2: SEHNR, FQNEAQ (reference sequence). The CDR3 spells CASSFVVNTEAFF. CDR3 sequence (DNA): TGTGCCAGCAGCTTTGTAGTGAACACTGAAGCTTTCTTT.

This clonotype came up a few times. The V and J genes are TRBV20-1 and TRBJ1-5, with D perhaps matching TRBD1 (5 bases). The CDR3 spans 15 residues. The V end was cut by 3 bases, the J end by 3 bases, with 15 bases between. The germline V gene encodes CDR1 DFQATT and CDR2 SNEGSKA (reference sequence). CDR3 nucleotide sequence: TGCAGTGCTAGGCCGGCAGGGCTTTTCAATCAGCCCCAGCATTTT. This translates into CSARPAGLFNQPQHF.

J is TRBJ1-5 and V is TRBV19; D gene ambiguous. The V and J ends lost 2 bases and 0 bases respectively, with 8 bases between them. CDR1 and CDR2 from the germline V gene are LNHDA and SQIVND (reference sequence). CDR3 length: 15 residues. CDR3 nucleotide sequence: TGTGCCAGTAGTATATTGGGGTCTAGCAATCAGCCCCAGCATTTT. Translating gives CASSILGSSNQPQHF.

The table lists this clonotype with a few counts. The V and J genes are TRBV7-6 and TRBJ1-2, with D hard to call. CDR3 length: 13 residues. Germline V gene lookup returns CDR1 SGHVS and CDR2 FNYEAQ. The V and J ends lost 1 base and 6 bases respectively, with 9 bases between them. DNA of the CDR3: TGTGCCAGCAGCTTAGGTTACCCCAATGGCTACACCTTC. Translation gives CASSLGYPNGYTF. Full variable domain (remainder filled in from reference TRBV7-6 and TRBJ1-2): GAGVSQSPRYKVTKRGQDVALRCDPISGHVSLYWYRQALGQGPEFLTYFNYEAQQDKSGLPNDRFSAERPEGSISTLTIQRTEQRDSAMYRCASSLGYPNGYTFGSGTRLTVV.

The chain recombines TRBV7-3 with TRBJ1-1; unclear D gene. Germline V lookup: CDR1 SGHTA, CDR2 FQGTGA. The CDR3 spans 16 residues. The V end lost 2 bases, the J end lost 6 bases, and 19 bases lay between the germline ends. CDR3 region: CASSLQGVKNGAEAFF. The CDR3 DNA is TGTGCCAGCAGCTTACAAGGTGTCAAAAACGGGGCTGAAGCTTTCTTT.

The rearrangement joins TRBV5-8 to TRBJ1-2, with D uncertain. This CDR3 comprises 14 residues. Deletions cut 3 bases from V and 3 bases from J, with 12 bases between. Germline V gene lookup returns CDR1 SGHTS and CDR2 YDEGEE. The CDR3 loop is CASSSQKADYGYTF. Written as DNA, the CDR3 is TGTGCCAGCAGCTCCCAGAAGGCGGACTATGGCTACACCTTC.

The V gene is TRBV7-9, the J gene TRBJ2-2; 10 positions agree with TRBD1. The CDR3 contains 15 residues. J gave up 5 bases and V 5 bases, and 5 bases lay outside the gene matches. Germline values: CDR1 SEHNR, CDR2 FQNEAQ (reference sequence). The CDR3 reads CASSRGQGVTGELFF. The DNA for the CDR3 is TGTGCCAGCAGCCGAGGACAGGGGGTGACCGGGGAGCTGTTTTTT.

This clonotype was counted between two and nine times. The gene calls are TRBV20-1 and TRBJ2-3; 11 bases align to TRBD2. CDR1 and CDR2 from the germline V gene are DFQATT and SNEGSKA (reference sequence). With V trimmed by 1 base and J by 1 base, 4 bases remained unmatched. The CDR3 spans 16 residues. CDR3 in amino acids: CSARVLSGGGTDTQYF. CDR3 in DNA: TGCAGTGCTAGAGTCCTTAGCGGGGGGGGCACAGATACGCAGTATTTT.

This clonotype was counted a few times. CDR3 loop: CASSYSRRNTEAFF. The CDR3 coding sequence is TGTGCCAGCAGTTACTCCCGGAGGAACACTGAAGCTTTCTTT. The chain links TRBV6-5 to TRBJ1-1; no reliable D call. Germline V gene data show CDR1 as MNHEY and CDR2 as SVGAGI. CDR3 length: 14 amino acids. Trimming removed 0 bases at V and 1 base at J, with 6 bases between.

The rearrangement links TRBV5-4 to TRBJ1-1; 7 bases fit TRBD1. The CDR3 totals 15 residues. From germline, CDR1 is SGHNT and CDR2 YYREEE (reference sequence). V shed 3 bases, J shed 2 bases, and the junction held 7 bases outside the gene matches. The CDR3 loop reads CASSSGQDDNTEAFF. The CDR3 DNA follows: TGTGCCAGCAGCTCTGGACAGGACGACAACACTGAAGCTTTCTTT.

This rearrangement joins TRBV20-1 to TRBJ1-6, with 7 bases matching TRBD1. The CDR3 spans 12 residues. Germline assignment: CDR1 DFQATT and CDR2 SNEGSKA (reference sequence). V was pared by 5 bases and J by 6 bases, with 1 base of the junction left unmatched. The CDR3: CSAHRGNSPLHF. The CDR3 region has the DNA TGCAGTGCTCACAGGGGTAATTCACCCCTCCACTTT.

The chain uses TRBV12-3 or TRBV12-4 and TRBJ1-2, with D maybe TRBD1 (6 bases). Trimming took off 6 bases at V and 5 bases at J, with 13 bases between the two ends. There are 13 residues in the CDR3. The CDR3 DNA follows: TGTGCCAGCAGCAACAGGGACGCATATGGCTACACCTTC. It encodes CASSNRDAYGYTF.

By share, this clonotype counts as large (0.1 to 1%). This chain joins TRBV20-1 and TRBJ2-3; 8 nucleotides line up with TRBD2. This CDR3 comprises 16 residues. CDR1 and CDR2 from the germline V gene are DFQATT and SNEGSKA (reference sequence). V shed 5 bases, J shed 1 base, and the junction held 11 bases outside the gene matches. In nucleotides, the CDR3 is TGCAGTGCTCGAAAAGGGGGGGGACTAGGCACAGATACGCAGTATTTT. Residues: CSARKGGGLGTDTQYF.

This clonotype has a handful of counts. The chain links TRBV25-1 to TRBJ1-5; D unresolved. CDR1 MGHDK and CDR2 SYGVNS come from the germline V gene. The V gene lost 11 bases and the J gene lost 6 bases, with 5 bases spanning the gap. The CDR3 extends over 9 amino acids. CDR3 sequence (DNA): TGTGCCGTGGGTCAGCCCCAGCATTTT. Its translation is CAVGQPQHF.

The V and J genes are TRBV5-1 and TRBJ1-2, with a weak D call TRBD1 (6 bases). Deletions cut 5 bases from V and 6 bases from J, with 17 bases between. The CDR3 consists of 14 residues. CDR1 and CDR2 (germline): SGHRS, YFSETQ. Here the CDR3 DNA reads TGCGCCAGCAGTAGGGCCGGGACAACCGATGGCTACACCTTC. Protein sequence: CASSRAGTTDGYTF.